Below, 29 T cell receptor beta chains from the same sample are listed, as sequenced in a study of shared clonotypes between healthy human individuals. Some clones are missing from TCRdb's copy, which holds only in-frame ones; the method was immunoSEQ multiplex PCR. The data hold about 980,000 clones, with approximately 76% observed a single time. The sequenced sample consisted of memory CD4+ T cells sorted from blood. Noted subset: CD45RA-negative fraction. The receptors were sampled from a man younger than 35 in good health.

Remarks on this clone: The same CDR3 arises from other DNA sequences in this sample as well. This chain connects TRBV7-3 to TRBJ2-6; the match to TRBD2 covers 7 bases. The CDR3 length is 15 residues. V shed 3 bases and J 2 bases; nucleotides not matched to a gene: 1. CDR1 is SGHTA, CDR2 FQGTGA, per germline. The DNA of the CDR3 is TGTGCCAGCAGCTTGAGCGGGGCTGGGGCCAACGTCCTGACTTTC. Protein: CASSLSGAGANVLTF. Based on the CDR3 plus reference TRBV7-3 and TRBJ2-6, the full variable domain is GAGVSQTPSNKVTEKGKYVELRCDPISGHTALYWYRQSLGQGPEFLIYFQGTGAADDSGLPNDRFFAVRPEGSVSTLKIQRTERGDSAVYLCASSLSGAGANVLTFGAGSRLTVL.

V gene TRBV30 combines with J gene TRBJ1-2; D is perhaps TRBD1 (6 bases). The CDR3 is 12 residues long. The germline V gene encodes CDR1 GTSNPN and CDR2 SVGIG (reference sequence). V lost 3 bases and J 2 bases, leaving 7 bases between the germline ends. The CDR3 sequence is CAWRQGNYGYTF. The DNA of the CDR3 is TGTGCCTGGAGGCAGGGGAACTATGGCTACACCTTC.

The chain is built from TRBV11-3 and TRBJ2-2; unclear D gene. This CDR3 spans 15 amino acids. Germline V lookup: CDR1 SGHNT, CDR2 YENEEA. Trimming pared 3 bases from V and 3 bases from J, leaving 11 bases between. The CDR3 DNA reads as TGTGCCAGCAGCTTGATCATAGGGCACACCGGGGAGCTGTTTTTT. Its protein is CASSLIIGHTGELFF.

This chain links TRBV7-2 with TRBJ2-1; D is possibly TRBD1 or TRBD2 (6 bases each). The length of the CDR3 is 15 residues. V was clipped by 7 bases and J by 3 bases, with 16 bases between them. Germline loops: CDR1 SGHTA, CDR2 FQGNSA. CDR3 nucleotides: TGTGCCAGCACCCGGGGCGGAGGGGGCTACAATGAGCAGTTCTTC. The encoded protein is CASTRGGGGYNEQFF.

The V gene is TRBV7-9, the J gene TRBJ2-1, with D possibly being TRBD1 (6 bases). Trimming removed 6 bases at V and 14 bases at J, with 20 bases between. This CDR3 is built from 13 residues. Germline-derived CDR1 and CDR2 are SEHNR and FQNEAQ (reference sequence). DNA for the CDR3: TGTGCCAGCAGACACAGTGACAGGATACAGGAGTTCTTC. Translating it yields CASRHSDRIQEFF.

The chain carries TRBV5-4 and TRBJ2-3; no firm D call. This CDR3 is built from 15 residues. V dropped 4 bases and J dropped 6 bases, with 18 bases sitting between them. Germline CDR1 reads SGHNT; CDR2 reads YYREEE (reference sequence). CDR3 sequence (DNA): TGTGCCAGCAGCGGCGCCGGGTCCTCCCAGGATACGCAGTATTTT. Translated: CASSGAGSSQDTQYF.

Regarding this clone: A read error may produce the germline difference seen at one junction end. Other DNA sequences from this sample encode an identical CDR3 as well. The rearrangement links TRBV6-1 to TRBJ1-1; no definite D call. The germline gives CDR1 MNHNS, CDR2 SASEGT. The CDR3 covers 12 residues. The CDR3 sequence: CASSERSTEAFF. CDR3 nucleotide sequence: TGTGCTAGCAGTGAAAGGAGCACTGAAGCTTTCTTT.

This sequence joins TRBV18 and TRBJ2-7; D is unclear. This CDR3 comprises 14 residues. V was pared by 2 bases and J by 4 bases, with 12 bases between. Germline-derived CDR1 and CDR2 are KGHSH and LQKENI. CDR3 loop: CASSPIDGLYEQYF. The DNA of the CDR3 is TGTGCCAGCTCACCAATTGACGGTCTTTACGAGCAGTACTTC.

The V call is TRBV27, the J call TRBJ2-3, with TRBD1 matching 9 bases. V lost 8 bases, J lost 3 bases, and 9 bases stayed unmatched. This CDR3 has 15 amino acids. Germline values: CDR1 MNHEY, CDR2 SMNVEV (reference sequence). Here the CDR3 reads CASSSRDRDTDTQYF. The CDR3 DNA reads as TGTGCCAGCTCAAGCCGGGACAGGGATACAGATACGCAGTATTTT.

The J gene is TRBJ1-5, the V gene TRBV4-3; 8 bases are shared with TRBD1. The CDR3 covers 14 residues. Germline V gene sequence: CDR1 LGHNA, CDR2 YSLEER. V lost 1 base and J lost 7; bases outside the gene matches: 3. The CDR3 nucleotides read TGCGCCAGCAGCCAAGCTGACAGGGGCCAGCCCCAGCATTTT. Translation: CASSQADRGQPQHF.

This clone was seen many times. The J gene is TRBJ2-5, the V gene TRBV6-5; D not certain. This CDR3 is built from 12 residues. Trimming took off 5 bases at V and 5 bases at J, with 9 bases between the two ends. CDR1 and CDR2 (germline): MNHEY, SVGAGI. The CDR3 sequence: CASSGNEETQYF. CDR3 in DNA: TGTGCCAGCAGTGGCAACGAGGAGACCCAGTACTTC.

There are a few counts of this clone. This rearrangement joins TRBV6-6 to TRBJ1-2; 8 nucleotides agree with TRBD1. Germline V gene data show CDR1 as MNHNY and CDR2 as SVGAGI (reference sequence). CDR3 length: 13 residues. The junction had 4 bases not matched to a gene; V was cut back by 6 bases and J by 4 bases. The CDR3 reads CASRFGQGYGYTF. Here the CDR3 DNA reads TGTGCCAGCAGGTTCGGACAGGGCTATGGCTACACCTTC.

This clone came up once. V and J are TRBV7-6 and TRBJ2-1, with 10 bases aligning to TRBD2. The CDR3 is 18 amino acids. The V segment lost 4 bases and the J segment 0 bases; nucleotides outside the gene matches: 9. The germline V gene has CDR1 SGHVS and CDR2 FNYEAQ. This CDR3 reads CASSSLRASGSSYNEQFF. CDR3 nucleotide sequence: TGTGCCAGCAGCTCCCTTCGGGCTAGCGGGAGCTCCTACAATGAGCAGTTCTTC.

On this clone itself: A much larger clone differs by one base, so this may be a read error. The sample holds other DNA sequences that translate to the same CDR3. V and J are TRBV30 and TRBJ1-4, with a tentative D call TRBD1 (6 bases). Trimming took 0 bases from V and 7 from J, leaving 9 bases between them. The CDR3 has 13 amino acids. Germline CDR1 and CDR2: GTSNPN and SVGIG (reference sequence). Written as DNA, the CDR3 is TGTGCCTGGAGTGTACAGGGAGGTGAAAAACTGTTTTTT. Translating gives CAWSVQGGEKLFF.

At least ten counts were recorded for this clone. The V and J genes are TRBV11-2 and TRBJ2-2; perhaps D is TRBD1 or TRBD2 (6 bases each). Germline V gene data show CDR1 as SGHAT and CDR2 as FQNNGV. The CDR3 runs 14 residues. With 9 bases removed from V and 6 bases from J, the gap between germline ends came to 17 bases. The CDR3 nucleotides are TGTGCCAGAACAGTGGGGGGCCCACCCGGGGAGCTGTTTTTT. Its translation: CARTVGGPPGELFF. The whole variable domain, remainder taken from reference TRBV11-2 and TRBJ2-2, is EAGVAQSPRYKIIEKRQSVAFWCNPISGHATLYWYQQILGQGPKLLIQFQNNGVVDDSQLPKDRFSAERLKGVDSTLKIQPAKLEDSAVYLCARTVGGPPGELFFGEGSRLTVL.

In this sample, this clone turned up a few times. The V and J genes are TRBV4-3 and TRBJ2-2; D is possibly TRBD2 (6 bases). The V and J ends lost 5 bases and 7 bases respectively, with 14 bases between them. The germline CDR1 and CDR2 sequences are LGHNA and YSLEER. The CDR3 is 14 amino acids. This CDR3 is CASSETGEYGELFF. The CDR3 DNA follows: TGCGCCAGCAGCGAGACGGGGGAGTACGGGGAGCTGTTTTTT.

The V gene is TRBV6-1, the J gene TRBJ2-3; possible D gene TRBD1, 6 bases. Per the germline V gene, CDR1 is MNHNS and CDR2 is SASEGT. Trimming shortened V by 3 bases and J by 2 bases, and 9 bases separated the two germline ends. This CDR3 has 14 amino acids. CDR3: CASSEGTYTDTQYF. The CDR3 coding sequence is TGTGCCAGCAGTGAGGGGACATACACAGATACGCAGTATTTT.

The rearrangement links TRBV18 to TRBJ1-1; TRBD1 might be the D (5 bases). The V and J ends lost 3 bases and 1 base respectively, with 9 bases between them. The CDR3 is 14 amino acids. From germline, CDR1 is KGHSH and CDR2 LQKENI. DNA of the CDR3: TGTGCCAGCTCACCGTCAGGGTGGAACACTGAAGCTTTCTTT. Protein: CASSPSGWNTEAFF.

Concerning this clone itself: Other DNA sequences from this sample encode an identical CDR3 as well. This chain connects TRBV15 to TRBJ2-7, with D possibly matching TRBD2 (5 bases). From germline, CDR1 is LNHNV and CDR2 YYDKDF (reference sequence). The CDR3 covers 13 residues. Trimming removed 6 bases at V and 2 bases at J, with 11 bases between. CDR3 bases: TGTGCCACCAGTACCGGACTCGCCTACGAGCAGTACTTC. Amino acid sequence: CATSTGLAYEQYF.

The rearrangement links TRBV5-8 to TRBJ1-5, with 11 nucleotides matching TRBD1. With 3 bases clipped from V and 5 bases from J, the junction kept 7 bases outside the gene matches. Germline values: CDR1 SGHTS, CDR2 YDEGEE. The CDR3 contains 16 residues. In DNA form, the CDR3 reads TGTGCCAGCAGCTGGGACAGGGGGATAGTATATCAGCCCCAGCATTTT. It is translated as CASSWDRGIVYQPQHF.

The chain employs TRBV5-1 and TRBJ2-3, with TRBD1 identical over 7 bases. Losses at the gene ends were 1 base for V and 0 bases for J; bases not matched to a gene: 8. The CDR3 covers 17 residues. Germline CDR1 and CDR2: SGHRS and YFSETQ. DNA for the CDR3: TGCGCCAGCAGCTTGCAACCCGGGACAGAGAGCACAGATACGCAGTATTTT. As protein: CASSLQPGTESTDTQYF. The full variable domain, with the rest looked up from reference TRBV5-1 and TRBJ2-3, is KAGVTQTPRYLIKTRGQQVTLSCSPISGHRSVSWYQQTPGQGLQFLFEYFSETQRNKGNFPGRFSGRQFSNSRSEMNVSTLELGDSALYLCASSLQPGTESTDTQYFGPGTRLTVL.

This rearrangement joins TRBV25-1 to TRBJ2-1; the D gene is possibly TRBD2 (6 bases). Trimming shortened V by 5 bases and J by 6 bases, and 8 bases separated the two germline ends. The CDR3 sequence is 12 residues long. The germline V gene has CDR1 MGHDK and CDR2 SYGVNS. The CDR3 region is CASSLTSNEQFF. CDR3 DNA sequence: TGTGCCAGCAGTCTGACTAGCAATGAGCAGTTCTTC. The variable domain in full, with the rest retrieved from reference TRBV25-1 and TRBJ2-1, is EADIYQTPRYLVIGTGKKITLECSQTMGHDKMYWYQQDPGMELHLIHYSYGVNSTEKGDLSSESTVSRIRTEHFPLTLESARPSHTSQYLCASSLTSNEQFFGPGTRLTVL.

About this clone: The same CDR3 can be traced to other DNA sequences in this sample. CDR3 sequence reads: CASSLTGNEKLFF. The CDR3, as DNA: TGTGCCAGCAGTTTAACGGGGAATGAAAAACTGTTTTTT. The rearrangement links TRBV6-5 to TRBJ1-4, with D unresolved. Germline-derived CDR1 and CDR2 are MNHEY and SVGAGI. V was clipped by 4 bases and J by 5 bases, with 8 bases between them. The CDR3 is made up of 13 amino acids.

To note about this clone: This CDR3 is also generated by other DNA sequences in the sample. This chain uses TRBV6-5 with TRBJ2-3, with no clear D. The CDR3 extends over 11 amino acids. Trimming pared 5 bases from V and 4 bases from J, leaving 4 bases between. The germline V gene has CDR1 MNHEY and CDR2 SVGAGI. The CDR3 region is CASSLADTQYF. As DNA, the CDR3 is TGTGCCAGCAGTCTGGCAGATACGCAGTATTTT.

For this clone: Other DNA sequences within the sample encode an identical CDR3. The chain has TRBV5-1 and TRBJ2-3; possibly TRBD2 for D (6 bases). Per the germline V gene, CDR1 is SGHRS and CDR2 is YFSETQ. The CDR3 length is 14 residues. The V end was cut by 4 bases, the J end by 0 bases, with 9 bases between. CDR3 DNA: TGCGCCAGCAGCCTTCGGGGGAGCACAGATACGCAGTATTTT. Its translation: CASSLRGSTDTQYF.

This chain links TRBV6-6 with TRBJ1-3; no reliable D call. Germline V gene data show CDR1 as MNHNY and CDR2 as SVGAGI (reference sequence). The germline V and J ends were trimmed by 7 bases and 3 bases, with 10 bases remaining between them. The CDR3 spans 13 residues. The CDR3: CASTTYVGNTIYF. In DNA, the CDR3 is TGTGCCAGCACCACTTATGTTGGAAACACCATATATTTT.

The rearrangement joins TRBV10-3 to TRBJ1-1; no clear D gene. Trimming removed 8 bases at V and 8 bases at J, with 12 bases between. Germline V gives CDR1 ENHRY, CDR2 SYGVKD. The CDR3 consists of 11 residues. The chain's CDR3 is CAISAGIEAFF. CDR3 nucleotide sequence: TGTGCCATCTCGGCAGGCATCGAAGCTTTCTTT.

The chain has TRBV6-5 and TRBJ2-1; no reliable D call. Germline V gives CDR1 MNHEY, CDR2 SVGAGI. V was shortened by 4 bases and J by 10 bases, with 11 bases between the two germline ends. There are 12 residues in the CDR3. The CDR3 loop is CASSLRIAEQFF. DNA for the CDR3: TGTGCCAGCAGTTTGCGGATCGCAGAGCAGTTCTTC.

CDR3 bases: TGTGCCAGCAGCTTGTCAGGGGAGGTCGGCTACACCTTC. Residues: CASSLSGEVGYTF. The chain employs TRBV5-5 and TRBJ1-2, with D maybe TRBD1 (6 bases). Deletions cut 1 base from V and 8 bases from J, with 12 bases between. Germline values: CDR1 SGHKS, CDR2 YYEKEE (reference sequence). The CDR3 sequence is 13 residues long.